These T cell receptor beta chains were read from a single sample in a study of CD8+ T cells in alopecia areata. Sequencing used immunoSEQ multiplex PCR; TCRdb keeps in-frame clones, though not all of them. The sample has around 270,000 clones, over 45% seen once. Sample: CD4+ T cells sorted from blood, taken at week 24, from a patient treated with tofacitinib. These TCRs come from a human donor with alopecia areata. The CDR3 runs from the conserved cysteine through the conserved F or W. D genes are given only for firm matches. The size entry is marked missing in some rows and otherwise reads once, few, many or a size class.

TRBD2,-,TRBV9,TRBJ2-2,CASSVDVAGVTGELFF,TGTGCCAGCAGCGTAGACGTAGCGGGGGTGACCGGGGAGCTGTTTTTT
TRBD1,-,TRBV13,TRBJ1-6,CASSPRQGGGYSPLHF,TGTGCCAGCAGCCCAAGACAGGGCGGAGGGTATTCACCCCTCCACTTT
TRBD1,-,TRBV5-1,TRBJ2-1,CASSLQGATYNEQFF,TGCGCCAGCAGCTTACAGGGGGCGACCTACAATGAGCAGTTCTTC
-,-,TRBV23-1,TRBJ1-5,CASSPRGGISNQPQHF,TGCGCCAGCAGTCCCCGCGGGGGAATTAGCAATCAGCCCCAGCATTTT
TRBD1,-,TRBV4-2,TRBJ1-1,CASSPSGLQGRGTEAFF,TGTGCCAGCAGCCCAAGCGGCTTACAGGGGAGGGGCACTGAAGCTTTCTTT
TRBD1,few,TRBV4-2,TRBJ1-1,CASSQLDRGNTEAFF,TGTGCCAGCAGCCAACTGGACAGGGGCAACACTGAAGCTTTCTTT
-,-,TRBV6-1,TRBJ2-1,CASLRVNEQFF,TGTGCCAGCTTAAGGGTTAATGAGCAGTTCTTC
TRBD1,few,TRBV29-1,TRBJ2-1,CSSGTVSYNEQFF,TGCAGCTCTGGGACAGTCTCCTACAATGAGCAGTTCTTC
TRBD1,-,TRBV9,TRBJ2-7,CASSATGGFGEQYF,TGTGCCAGCAGCGCAACAGGGGGCTTCGGCGAGCAGTACTTC
TRBD1,once,TRBV5-1,TRBJ2-7,CASSFRWQGATNEQYF,TGCGCCAGCAGCTTTAGGTGGCAGGGGGCAACCAACGAGCAGTACTTC
-,-,TRBV29-1,TRBJ2-6,CSVGGGSSGANVLTF,TGCAGCGTTGGGGGTGGGAGCTCTGGGGCCAACGTCCTGACTTTC
-,-,TRBV15,TRBJ2-7,CATSTRDRSSYEQYF,TGTGCCACCAGCACCCGCGACAGGAGCTCCTACGAGCAGTACTTC
-,-,TRBV11-2,TRBJ2-7,CASREQGYYEQYF,TGTGCCAGCAGAGAACAGGGATACTACGAGCAGTACTTC
-,-,TRBV21-1,TRBJ2-1,CASSSLLARGSSYNEQFF,TGTGCCAGCAGCTCCCTTTTAGCAAGGGGGAGCTCCTACAATGAGCAGTTCTTC
TRBD1,-,TRBV7-2,TRBJ2-5,CASSPRDRGWRGETQYF,TGTGCCAGCAGCCCCCGGGACAGGGGGTGGAGGGGAGAGACCCAGTACTTC
-,-,TRBV5-1,TRBJ2-1,CASSQSPGNEQFF,TGCGCCAGCAGCCAATCCCCAGGTAATGAGCAGTTCTTC
TRBD1,-,TRBV5-1,TRBJ1-4,CASSSRQGSNEKLFF,TGCGCCAGCAGCTCCAGACAGGGTTCTAATGAAAAACTGTTTTTT
-,few,TRBV5-1,TRBJ2-5,CASSLMETQYF,TGCGCCAGCAGCTTGATGGAGACCCAGTACTTC
-,-,TRBV5-6,TRBJ2-3,CASSYSAGTRTDTQYF,TGTGCCAGCAGCTACTCAGCCGGGACCCGCACAGATACGCAGTATTTT
-,-,TRBV4-2,TRBJ1-3,CASSPIVGNTIYF,TGTGCCAGCAGCCCTATTGTTGGAAACACCATATATTTT
-,-,TRBV20-1,TRBJ2-4,CSATRVDIQYF,TGCAGTGCTACAAGGGTAGACATTCAGTACTTC
-,-,TRBV18,TRBJ1-1,CASSPLGNTEAFF,TGTGCCAGCTCACCATTAGGGAACACTGAAGCTTTCTTT
-,-,TRBV7-9,TRBJ2-7,CASSPGREHYEQYF,TGTGCCAGCAGCCCAGGACGGGAACACTACGAGCAGTACTTC
TRBD2,many,TRBV2,TRBJ2-3,CAGQLAGVTDTQYF,TGTGCCGGTCAACTAGCGGGGGTTACAGATACGCAGTATTTT
-,-,TRBV29-1,TRBJ1-4,CSGNGLTEANEKLFF,TGCAGCGGGAACGGGTTGACAGAAGCTAATGAAAAACTGTTTTTT
-,many,TRBV18,TRBJ2-7,CASSPGASGEQYF,TGTGCCAGCTCACCAGGGGCGTCCGGCGAGCAGTACTTC
-,once,TRBV7-2,TRBJ1-2,CASSHPGTDYGYTF,TGTGCCAGCAGCCACCCCGGGACTGACTATGGCTACACCTTC
-,-,TRBV28,TRBJ2-1,CASGVGYNEQFF,TGTGCCAGCGGGGTCGGCTACAATGAGCAGTTCTTC
-,-,TRBV25-1,TRBJ1-2,CASSEAGTNYGYTF,TGTGCCAGCAGTGAGGCAGGGACGAACTATGGCTACACCTTC
TRBD1,-,TRBV5-4,TRBJ2-6,CASSSKTGGAWVLTF,TGTGCCAGCAGCTCCAAGACAGGGGGCGCCTGGGTCCTGACTTTC
-,once,TRBV7-2,TRBJ2-7,CASSLDGFLAYEQYF,TGTGCCAGCAGCTTAGATGGGTTCCTGGCCTACGAGCAGTACTTC
-,-,TRBV30,TRBJ1-1,CAWSTRILLDMNTEAFF,TGTGCCTGGAGTACCCGCATCCTACTCGATATGAACACTGAAGCTTTCTTT
-,-,TRBV30,TRBJ2-1,CAWGPYNEQFF,TGTGCCTGGGGACCTTACAATGAGCAGTTCTTC
TRBD1,-,TRBV19,TRBJ1-5,CASSTTGGVGQPQHF,TGTGCCAGTAGTACGACAGGGGGCGTGGGACAGCCCCAGCATTTT
-,-,TRBV29-1,TRBJ1-2,CSVYRRTNYGYTF,TGCAGCGTTTATCGGAGAACTAACTATGGCTACACCTTC
TRBD1,few,TRBV4-3,TRBJ2-2,CASSPTSGQSTYPTGELFF,TGCGCCAGCAGCCCTACATCGGGACAGAGTACTTACCCCACCGGGGAGCTGTTTTTT
-,-,TRBV6-5,TRBJ2-1,CASSYGDRDGGEQFF,TGTGCCAGCAGTTACGGAGACAGGGACGGGGGGGAGCAGTTCTTC
TRBD1,-,TRBV6-6,TRBJ1-2,CASKPGQGGGYTF,TGTGCCAGCAAGCCGGGACAGGGAGGTGGCTACACCTTC
-,-,TRBV2,TRBJ2-1,CASSESQGGIEEQFF,TGTGCCAGCAGTGAATCCCAGGGGGGGATCGAGGAGCAGTTCTTC
TRBD2,-,TRBV7-2,TRBJ2-7,CASSPTWTSGGYEQYF,TGTGCCAGCAGCCCTACTTGGACTAGCGGGGGCTACGAGCAGTACTTC
-,-,TRBV5-1,TRBJ2-3,CASSLTGFTDTQYF,TGCGCCAGCAGCTTAACAGGGTTTACAGATACGCAGTATTTT
TRBD2,-,TRBV19,TRBJ2-1,CASSIDLASGGKQFF,TGTGCCAGTAGTATAGATCTGGCTAGCGGGGGAAAGCAGTTCTTC
-,-,TRBV30,TRBJ1-3,CAWGRYTSGNTIYF,TGTGCCTGGGGCAGGTACACCTCTGGAAACACCATATATTTT
-,-,TRBV28,TRBJ2-2,CASSPRRGQGGELFF,TGTGCCAGCAGTCCCCGGAGGGGGCAAGGCGGGGAGCTGTTTTTT
-,once,TRBV30,TRBJ1-1,CAWSTQGRIGTEAFF,TGTGCCTGGAGTACGCAGGGGAGGATTGGCACTGAAGCTTTCTTT
-,-,TRBV4-1,TRBJ1-1,CASSQDGHASMEAFF,TGCGCCAGCAGCCAAGATGGACATGCCTCCATGGAAGCTTTCTTT
-,few,TRBV7-2,TRBJ2-2,CASRAGRNANTGELFF,TGTGCCAGCAGGGCAGGAAGAAACGCGAACACCGGGGAGCTGTTTTTT